This is a list of T cell receptor beta chains from one sample in a study of blood T cells in healthy people across ages. TCRdb passed the 5' RACE reads through MiXCR, listing each CDR3 protein once. The sample yields about 970,000 distinct CDR3 sequences, 51% seen once. Sequenced sample: blood. Receptors originate from a woman in her sixties in good health. Both conserved end residues are part of each CDR3. A D gene is named only where the DNA matches it firmly. Not all rows give a size; the values are once, few, many and, for expanded clones, a class.

TRBJ2-5	TRBV12-3/TRBV12-4	TRBD2	-	TGTGCCAGCAGTTCCCTGACTAGCGGGACGGAGACCCAGTACTTC	CASSSLTSGTETQYF
TRBJ2-7	TRBV9	-	-	TGTGCCAGCAGCCCCGGAGGGACTGACAACTACGAGCAGTACTTC	CASSPGGTDNYEQYF
TRBJ2-6	TRBV4-3	-	-	TGCGCCAGCAGCCAAGCTCAGACTTCGTCTGGGGCCAACGTCCTGACTTTC	CASSQAQTSSGANVLTF
TRBJ2-6	TRBV28	-	-	TGTGCCACCACGAAGTCTGGGGCCAACGTCCTGACTTTC	CATTKSGANVLTF
TRBJ2-4	TRBV5-1	-	-	TGCGCCAGCAGCTTGGGAGGGGCCCTAACGGGGGAGCAGTACTTC	CASSLGGALTGEQYF
TRBJ2-7	TRBV29-1	TRBD1	-	TGCAGCGTTGAAGTGATGGAGACAGGGGGCTACGAGCAGTACTTC	CSVEVMETGGYEQYF
TRBJ2-3	TRBV4-3	-	-	TGCGCCAGCAGCCAAGATCTAGTTAGCCCCCCAGATACGCAGTATTTT	CASSQDLVSPPDTQYF
TRBJ2-4	TRBV2	TRBD2	-	TGTGCCAGCAGTCCTCTAGCGGGATTGGCGAATGAGCAGTACTTC	CASSPLAGLANEQYF
TRBJ2-6	TRBV27	-	many	TGTGCCAGCAGTTTAATCTCTGGGGCCAACGTCCTGACTTTC	CASSLISGANVLTF
TRBJ2-1	TRBV12-3/TRBV12-4	TRBD2	-	TGTGCCTGCAGTGCCCCCGGGACTATCAGGATTAAGCAGTTCTTC	CACSAPGTIRIKQFF
TRBJ2-4	TRBV20-1	TRBD2	once	TGCAGTGCCCGACGGCAGGCTGGCGGGAGGGGAAACATTCAGTACTTC	CSARRQAGGRGNIQYF
TRBJ2-5	TRBV3-1	-	-	TGTGCCAGCACCGTCGACGGGGACGGGCAAGAGACCCAGTACTTC	CASTVDGDGQETQYF
TRBJ1-2	TRBV7-9	-	-	TGTGCCAGCAGCCGATTGGGCAGGCCAGTAACCTATGGCTACACCTTC	CASSRLGRPVTYGYTF
TRBJ2-7	TRBV20-1	-	few	TGCAGTGCTAATCCCCCCGGCCTGGAGCAGTACTTC	CSANPPGLEQYF
TRBJ2-7	TRBV7-8	TRBD1	few	TGTGCCAGCAGCTTGGGACAGGGGGAAGGCTCCCCCTACGAGCAGTACTTC	CASSLGQGEGSPYEQYF
TRBJ2-3	TRBV18	TRBD2	-	TGTGCCAGCTCGAGGACTAGTTCAGATACGCAGTATTTT	CASSRTSSDTQYF
TRBJ2-7	TRBV30	TRBD1	once	TGTGCCTGTAAGAAGCCGGGACAGGGCTACGAGCAGTACTTC	CACKKPGQGYEQYF